This T cell receptor beta chain comes out of a study of shared T cell receptors in the human thymus. V was clipped by 0 bases and J by 0 bases; unmatched bases: 8. The germline V gene encodes CDR1 SGHRS and CDR2 YFSETQ. The length of the CDR3 is 18 residues. Sequenced by immunoSEQ multiplex PCR; TCRdb stores in-frame clones only, minus some. Among hundreds of thousands of clones, approximately 89% were seen once, and the ten largest hold about 0.0094%. This sample was also put to use in a study of human thymus T cells. That source notes: Healthy Finnish infants undergoing corrective surgery for congenital heart defects were used as donors. Biased V and J segment usage appeared in thymus and peripheral blood. Unrelated individuals reportedly shared highly overlapping thymic TCR repertoires.

Sequencing was performed on thymocytes. This receptor was taken from a boy under three years old with a congenital heart defect. V gene TRBV5-1 combines with J gene TRBJ2-7, with 11 bases identical to TRBD2. The chain's CDR3 is CASSLGRRGLAVSYEQYF. In nucleotides, the CDR3 is TGCGCCAGCAGCTTGGGTCGTCGGGGACTAGCGGTCTCCTACGAGCAGTACTTC.